The clone carrying this TCR beta chain was counted many times. Its specificity is unknown. This entry comes from a study of identical twins. Study results and limitations: Invariant cells of the MAIT and iNKT types might have partly distorted the zero-insertion analyses. Some out-of-frame alpha sequences were shared by twins, and these showed excess low generation probability. Beta out-of-frame sequences showed weaker excess sharing between twins. Cross-sectional statistics, not tracking of the same donors, supported the conclusions.

V trimming: 5 bases; J trimming: 0 bases; junction bases outside the gene matches: 8. This CDR3 contains 18 residues. The germline gives CDR1 SGHVS, CDR2 FQNEAQ. One entry per CDR3 protein results from TCRdb running MiXCR on the 5' RACE reads. Among about 150,000 distinct CDR3 sequences listed, around 3.5% were seen once. Sequencing was carried out using memory T cells sorted from blood. The receptor comes from a man younger than 30 in good health. The chain couples TRBV7-8 to TRBJ2-3, with 13 nucleotides matching TRBD2. CDR3 in amino acids: CASSIGTSGARSTDTQYF. CDR3 nucleotides: TGTGCCAGCAGCATCGGGACTAGCGGGGCCCGAAGCACAGATACGCAGTATTTT.